These T cell receptor beta chains were read from a single sample in a study of T cell responses to AZD1222 COVID-19 vaccine. Here immunoSEQ multiplex PCR was the method, and the copy in TCRdb shows in-frame clones only, minus some. Of more than 140,000 clones detected, approximately 89% appear once; the ten largest clones hold around 5%. The input for sequencing was peripheral blood, taken on day 0 of AZD1222 vaccination. These TCRs come from an adult in good health. The CDR3 runs from the conserved cysteine through the conserved F or W. D genes are given only for firm matches.

V: TRBV19
D: -
CDR3: CASSMPNAGREQYF

V: TRBV5-8
D: -
CDR3: CASSFRGSYEQYF

V: TRBV18
D: -
CDR3: CASSPWEAKEQFF

V: TRBV6-2/TRBV6-3
D: -
CDR3: CASSYSRVSGNTIYF

V: TRBV7-2
D: -
CDR3: CASSSPDSRPYEQYF

V: TRBV28
D: TRBD2
CDR3: CASKPGGSTDTQYF

V: TRBV7-2
D: -
CDR3: CASSPIRSYNEQFF

V: TRBV4-1
D: -
CDR3: CASSREAARGPTDTQYF

V: TRBV27
D: -
CDR3: CASSSGMGNTIYF

V: TRBV18
D: -
CDR3: CASSPGKSNQPQHF

V: TRBV5-8
D: TRBD1
CDR3: CASSGTGVTNEKLFF

V: TRBV15
D: -
CDR3: CATSSRPPEKLFF

V: TRBV7-2
D: -
CDR3: CASSSFQGRIDTGELFF

V: TRBV4-3
D: TRBD2
CDR3: CASSHPVLGREGPDTQYF

V: TRBV6-2/TRBV6-3
D: -
CDR3: CASSWADTQYF

V: TRBV5-4
D: TRBD1
CDR3: CASSEPGTGDEKLFF

V: TRBV27
D: TRBD2
CDR3: CASSLLGGLAGGYEQYF

V: TRBV6-5
D: -
CDR3: CASSYSTGNYGYTF

V: TRBV7-2
D: -
CDR3: CASSFGSANYEQYF

V: TRBV27
D: TRBD2
CDR3: CASSPPGTSYNEQFF

V: TRBV11-2
D: TRBD1
CDR3: CASSRRDSSYNEQFF

V: TRBV28
D: -
CDR3: CASSLGGGMNTEAFF

V: TRBV7-7
D: TRBD1
CDR3: CASSLGTGVDEQFF

V: TRBV18
D: -
CDR3: CASSRGGSSYEQYF

V: TRBV13
D: -
CDR3: CASSPSWGQSSYEQYF

V: TRBV28
D: -
CDR3: CASSFSSGPNQPQHF

V: TRBV2
D: -
CDR3: CASSAFGQSDPQHF

V: TRBV28
D: -
CDR3: CASSTLTTVGKNIQYF